The present T cell receptor (beta chain) was sequenced within a study of CD4 and CD8 cells across lung adenocarcinoma regions (dated by TCRdb to between 2018 and 2020). In terms of the full investigation: The study examined intratumor heterogeneity of the T cell receptor repertoire by comparing tumor centers with tumor margins.

This clonotype came up many times. Its antigen is currently not known. Base quality data are lacking; no much larger clone is found one base away. From cysteine to phenylalanine, the CDR3 is 13 amino acids long. Only the CDR3 region is kept as DNA, spanning 39 bases read in frame from base 1. Deletion took 5 bases off V and 0 bases off J, with a span of 7 bases between the germline ends. Sequences MGHRA (CDR1) and YSYEKL (CDR2) are obtained from the germline V gene. Library prep was done by PCR. TCRdb lists the instrument as HiSeq X Ten. TCRdb reprocessed the public reads (quality trimming at Q25 with fastp, clone calling with MiXCR) and kept in-frame beta chains. Each entry merges the rows of one CDR3 protein and shows their most common DNA and genes. The sample has about 25,000 distinct CDR3 sequences on record, more than 40% of them singletons. 40% to 55% of the sample is in the top ten clones. Donors were patients with localized lung adenocarcinoma, a subtype of non-small cell lung cancer. Samples were obtained from the centers of localized lung adenocarcinomas. For TCR repertoire analysis, CD8+ T cells taken from tumor tissue were profiled apart from CD4+ T cells.

This clonotype originated in a male donor with lung adenocarcinoma. The CD4 and CD8 labels of this study may be unreliable. The sequencing sample was made of CD8+ T cells from the center of a lung tumor. In light of the paper, this sample's cell subset or site label describes: tumor center region. Rearrangement joined TRBV4-1 to TRBJ1-1; TRBD1 is a weak D gene call, 6 bases matching. The CDR3: CASSTGLNTEAFF. The nucleotide sequence reads as follows: TGCGCCAGCAGCACAGGGTTGAACACTGAAGCTTTCTTT.